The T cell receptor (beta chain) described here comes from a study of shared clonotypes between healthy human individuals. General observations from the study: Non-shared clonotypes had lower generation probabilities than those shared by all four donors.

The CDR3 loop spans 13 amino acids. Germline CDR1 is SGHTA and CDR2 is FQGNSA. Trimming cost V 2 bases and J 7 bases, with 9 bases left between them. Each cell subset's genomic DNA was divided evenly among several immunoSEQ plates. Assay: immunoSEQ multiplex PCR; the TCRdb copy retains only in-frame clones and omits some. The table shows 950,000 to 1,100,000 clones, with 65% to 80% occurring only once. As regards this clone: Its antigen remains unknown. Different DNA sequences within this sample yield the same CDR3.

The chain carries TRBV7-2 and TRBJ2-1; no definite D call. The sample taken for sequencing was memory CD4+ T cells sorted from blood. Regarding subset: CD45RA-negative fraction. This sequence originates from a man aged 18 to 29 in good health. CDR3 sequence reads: CASSLSLPNEQFF. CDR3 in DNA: TGTGCCAGCAGCTTATCCCTCCCAAATGAGCAGTTCTTC.